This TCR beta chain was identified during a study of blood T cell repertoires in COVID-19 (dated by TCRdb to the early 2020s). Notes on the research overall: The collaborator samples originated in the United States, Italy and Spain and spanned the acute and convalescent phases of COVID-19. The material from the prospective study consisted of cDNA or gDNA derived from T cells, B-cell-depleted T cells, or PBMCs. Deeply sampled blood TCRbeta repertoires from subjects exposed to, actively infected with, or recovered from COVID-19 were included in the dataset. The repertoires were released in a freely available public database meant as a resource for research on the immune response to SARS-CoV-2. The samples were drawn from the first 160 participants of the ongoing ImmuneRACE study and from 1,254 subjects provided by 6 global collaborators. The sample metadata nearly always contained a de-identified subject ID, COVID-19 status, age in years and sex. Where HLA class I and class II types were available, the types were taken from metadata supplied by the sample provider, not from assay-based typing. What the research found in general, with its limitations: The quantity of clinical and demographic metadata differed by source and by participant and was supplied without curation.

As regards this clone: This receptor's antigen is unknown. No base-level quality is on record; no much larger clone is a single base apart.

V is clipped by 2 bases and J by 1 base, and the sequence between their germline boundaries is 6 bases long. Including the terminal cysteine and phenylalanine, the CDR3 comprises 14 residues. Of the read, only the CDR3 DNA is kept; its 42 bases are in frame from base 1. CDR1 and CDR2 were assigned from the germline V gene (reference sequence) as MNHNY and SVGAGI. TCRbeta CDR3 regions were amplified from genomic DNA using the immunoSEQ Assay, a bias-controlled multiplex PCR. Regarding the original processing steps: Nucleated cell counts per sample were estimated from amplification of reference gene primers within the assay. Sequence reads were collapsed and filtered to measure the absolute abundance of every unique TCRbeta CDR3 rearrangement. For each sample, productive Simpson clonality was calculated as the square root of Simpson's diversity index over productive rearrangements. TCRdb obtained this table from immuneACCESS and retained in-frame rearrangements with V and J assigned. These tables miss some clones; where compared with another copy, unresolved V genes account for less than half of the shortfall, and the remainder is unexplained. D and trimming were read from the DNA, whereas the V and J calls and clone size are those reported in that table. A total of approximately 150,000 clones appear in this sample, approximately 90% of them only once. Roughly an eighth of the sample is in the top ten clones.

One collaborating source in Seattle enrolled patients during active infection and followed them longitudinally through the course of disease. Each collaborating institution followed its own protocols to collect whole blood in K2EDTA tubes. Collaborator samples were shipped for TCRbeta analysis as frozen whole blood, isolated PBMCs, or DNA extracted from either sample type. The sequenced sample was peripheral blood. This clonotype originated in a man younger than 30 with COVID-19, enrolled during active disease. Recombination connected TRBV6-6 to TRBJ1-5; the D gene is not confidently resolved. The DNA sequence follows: TGTGCCAGCAGTTACGTCCCAAGCAATCAGCCCCAGCATTTT. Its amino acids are CASSYVPSNQPQHF.